Detailed here is one T cell receptor (beta chain). Generated by immunoSEQ multiplex PCR, the TCRdb table keeps only in-frame clones and is missing some. The table includes about 200,000 clones, over 75% detected once. Germline CDR1 is SQVTM and CDR2 is ANQGSEA. Unmatched junction bases numbered 11, after V lost 4 bases and J lost 4 bases. There are 15 residues in the CDR3. The data are from a study of cytomegalovirus exposure and HLA in healthy donors. This receptor was obtained from a woman in her late teens or twenties in good health and CMV-seropositive. V is TRBV29-1 and J is TRBJ2-5; 8 bases match TRBD1. The sequenced material came from PBMCs. The CDR3 bases are TGCAGCGTTGGCCCATGGACAGGGTGGGGAGAGACCCAGTACTTC. Encoded protein: CSVGPWTGWGETQYF.